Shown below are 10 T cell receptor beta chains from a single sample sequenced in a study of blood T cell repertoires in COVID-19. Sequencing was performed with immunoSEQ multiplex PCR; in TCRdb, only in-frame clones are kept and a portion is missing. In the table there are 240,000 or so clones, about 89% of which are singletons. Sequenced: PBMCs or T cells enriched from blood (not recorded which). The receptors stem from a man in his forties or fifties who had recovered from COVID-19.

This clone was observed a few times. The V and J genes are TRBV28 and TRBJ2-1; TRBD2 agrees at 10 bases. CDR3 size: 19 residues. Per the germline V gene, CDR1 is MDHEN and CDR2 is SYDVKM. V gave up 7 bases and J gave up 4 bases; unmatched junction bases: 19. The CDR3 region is CASMRRRLAGEGRYNEQFF. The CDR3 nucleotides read TGTGCCAGCATGAGAAGACGACTAGCGGGCGAAGGGCGGTACAATGAGCAGTTCTTC. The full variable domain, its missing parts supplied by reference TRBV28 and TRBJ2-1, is DVKVTQSSRYLVKRTGEKVFLECVQDMDHENMFWYRQDPGLGLRLIYFSYDVKMKEKGDIPEGYSVSREKKERFSLILESASTNQTSMYLCASMRRRLAGEGRYNEQFFGPGTRLTVL.

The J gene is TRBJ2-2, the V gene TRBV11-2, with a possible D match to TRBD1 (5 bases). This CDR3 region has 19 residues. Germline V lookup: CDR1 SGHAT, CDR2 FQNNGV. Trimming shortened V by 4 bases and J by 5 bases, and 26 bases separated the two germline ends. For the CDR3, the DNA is TGTGCCAGCAGCTCCGATTTAGGGCAGGGTGATTCTTTTACCGGGGAGCTGTTTTTT. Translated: CASSSDLGQGDSFTGELFF. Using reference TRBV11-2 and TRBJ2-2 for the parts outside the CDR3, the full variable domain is EAGVAQSPRYKIIEKRQSVAFWCNPISGHATLYWYQQILGQGPKLLIQFQNNGVVDDSQLPKDRFSAERLKGVDSTLKIQPAKLEDSAVYLCASSSDLGQGDSFTGELFFGEGSRLTVL.

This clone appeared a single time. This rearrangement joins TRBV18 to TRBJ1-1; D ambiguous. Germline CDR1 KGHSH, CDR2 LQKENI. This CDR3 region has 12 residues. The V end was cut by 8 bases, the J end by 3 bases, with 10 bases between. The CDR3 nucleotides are TGTGCCAGCCGACTGGCAGACACTGAAGCTTTCTTT. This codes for CASRLADTEAFF.

CDR3 bases: TGCGCCAGCAGCTTACGGACAGGGACCTACACCGGGGAGCTGTTTTTT. Its protein product is CASSLRTGTYTGELFF. The chain is built from TRBV5-1 and TRBJ2-2; TRBD1 agrees at 8 bases. Unmatched junction bases numbered 6, after V lost 2 bases and J lost 3 bases. The CDR3 length is 16 residues. The V gene's germline CDR1 is SGHRS and CDR2 YFSETQ.

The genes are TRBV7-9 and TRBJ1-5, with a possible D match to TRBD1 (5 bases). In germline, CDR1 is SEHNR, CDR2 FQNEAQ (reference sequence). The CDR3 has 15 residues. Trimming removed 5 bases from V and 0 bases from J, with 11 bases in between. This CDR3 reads CASSPYGGSNQPQHF. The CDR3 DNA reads TGTGCCAGCAGCCCCTACGGGGGTAGCAATCAGCCCCAGCATTTT.

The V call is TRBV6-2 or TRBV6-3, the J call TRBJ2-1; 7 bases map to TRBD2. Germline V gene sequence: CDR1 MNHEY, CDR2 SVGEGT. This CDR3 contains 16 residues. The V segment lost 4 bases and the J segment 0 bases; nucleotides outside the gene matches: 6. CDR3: CASSSKSGASYNEQFF. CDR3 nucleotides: TGTGCCAGCAGTTCTAAGAGCGGGGCCTCCTACAATGAGCAGTTCTTC.

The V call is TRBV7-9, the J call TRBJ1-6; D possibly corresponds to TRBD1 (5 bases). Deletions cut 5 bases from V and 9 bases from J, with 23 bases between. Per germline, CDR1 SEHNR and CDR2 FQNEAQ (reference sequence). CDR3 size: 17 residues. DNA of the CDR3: TGTGCCAGCAGCCCAGAAACGGCGACAGCCACCCTTTCACCCCTCCACTTT. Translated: CASSPETATATLSPLHF. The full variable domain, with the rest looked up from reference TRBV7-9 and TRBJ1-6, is DTGVSQNPRHKITKRGQNVTFRCDPISEHNRLYWYRQTLGQGPEFLTYFQNEAQLEKSRLLSDRFSAERPKGSFSTLEIQRTEQGDSAMYLCASSPETATATLSPLHFGNGTRLTVT.

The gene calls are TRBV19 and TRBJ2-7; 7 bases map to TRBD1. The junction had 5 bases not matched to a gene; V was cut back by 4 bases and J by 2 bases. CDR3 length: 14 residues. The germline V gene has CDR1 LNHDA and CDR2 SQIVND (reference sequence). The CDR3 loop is CASSTGQLPYEQYF. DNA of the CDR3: TGTGCCAGTAGTACGGGACAGCTCCCCTACGAGCAGTACTTC.

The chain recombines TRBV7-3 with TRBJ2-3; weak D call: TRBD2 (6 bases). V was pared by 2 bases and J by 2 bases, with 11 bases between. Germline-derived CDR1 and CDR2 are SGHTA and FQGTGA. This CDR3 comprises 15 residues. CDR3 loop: CASSLGGGNTDTQYF. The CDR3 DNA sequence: TGTGCCAGCAGCTTAGGCGGCGGGAACACAGATACGCAGTATTTT.

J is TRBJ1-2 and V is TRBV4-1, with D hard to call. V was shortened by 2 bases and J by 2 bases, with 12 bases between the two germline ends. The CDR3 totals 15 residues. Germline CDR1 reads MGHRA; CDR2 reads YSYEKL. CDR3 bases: TGCGCCAGCAGCCAAAATCGTGACACGAACTATGGCTACACCTTC. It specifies CASSQNRDTNYGYTF.